These 16 T cell receptor beta chains originate from one sample sequenced in a study of OX40 agonist ivuxolimab in advanced cancers. Using immunoSEQ multiplex PCR, the repertoire was profiled, and TCRdb retains in-frame clones only, with some absent. The repertoire holds 57,000 or so clones, with about 86% as singletons. The sequences come from CD4+ or CD8+ T cells sorted from blood, collected in a trial of the OX40 agonist ivuxolimab. The receptors here all came from an adult with an advanced solid tumor such as melanoma, head and neck, liver or kidney cancer.

The genes are TRBV12-5 and TRBJ2-5; tentative D call: TRBD2 (6 bases). Germline CDR1 reads LGHNT; CDR2 reads FRNRAP. This CDR3 spans 17 amino acids. V lost 1 base and J 0 bases, leaving 15 bases between the germline ends. In DNA form, the CDR3 reads TGTGCTAGTGGTTTGGGTAACTTGCGGGGATACCAAGAGACCCAGTACTTC. Translating it yields CASGLGNLRGYQETQYF.

As regards this clone: One junction end does not reproduce the germline sequence, and a read error may be involved. The genes are TRBV18 and TRBJ1-4; unclear D gene. CDR3 length: 12 residues. The germline V gene has CDR1 KGHSH and CDR2 LQKENI. The CDR3 DNA sequence: TGTGCCAGCTCAGAACTTAATGGAAAACTGTTTTTT. It translates to CASSELNGKLFF.

V is TRBV9 and J is TRBJ1-2; 8 nucleotides match TRBD1. J gave up 8 bases and V 1 base, and 7 bases lay outside the gene matches. The CDR3 totals 14 residues. Looked up from germline, CDR1 is SGDLS and CDR2 is YYNGEE. In nucleotides, the CDR3 is TGTGCCAGCAGCGTAACTACAGGGGGTTGGGGCTACACCTTC. This sequence encodes CASSVTTGGWGYTF.

The V gene is TRBV5-1, the J gene TRBJ1-4, with D possibly being TRBD1 (6 bases). The CDR3 consists of 13 residues. Between the trimmed V and J ends, which lost 4 bases and 4 bases, there was a span of 8 bases. The germline gives CDR1 SGHRS, CDR2 YFSETQ. The CDR3, as DNA: TGCGCCAGCAGCCCGGACAGTAATGAAAAACTGTTTTTT. Translation: CASSPDSNEKLFF.

The chain combines TRBV5-4 with TRBJ1-1; D may be TRBD1 (5 bases). CDR3 length: 14 residues. V was cut by 0 bases and J by 3 bases, with 9 bases left in between. CDR1 and CDR2 from the germline V gene are SGHNT and YYREEE (reference sequence). CDR3 sequence (DNA): TGTGCCAGCAGCTTGGGACAGAGTTACACTGAAGCTTTCTTT. Its protein is CASSLGQSYTEAFF.

V is TRBV21-1 and J is TRBJ2-7; the D call of TRBD1 is as the table states it, not checked on the DNA. TRBV21-1 is termed a pseudogene. The CDR3 length is 17 residues. The DNA for the CDR3 is TGTGCCAGCAGCAAAAGGGGGCACGCCGCCCCAATTGGGGAGCAGTACTTC. Translated: CASSKRGHAAPIGEQYF.

V is TRBV5-1 and J is TRBJ1-4; maybe TRBD1 (6 bases). The CDR3 is 16 residues long. Trimming removed 3 bases from V and 6 bases from J, with 18 bases in between. The germline V gene encodes CDR1 SGHRS and CDR2 YFSETQ. The CDR3 region is CASSWGDGQLHEKLFF. For the CDR3, the DNA is TGCGCCAGCAGCTGGGGGGACGGACAGTTGCATGAAAAACTGTTTTTT.

CDR3 nucleotides: TGTGCCAGCAGTGAACGGAGGACAGGGGGACACGAGCAGTACTTC. It specifies CASSERRTGGHEQYF. The chain links TRBV6-1 to TRBJ2-7, with 10 nucleotides matching TRBD1. With 2 bases clipped from V and 5 bases from J, the junction kept 6 bases outside the gene matches. This CDR3 has 15 residues. The germline V gene encodes CDR1 MNHNS and CDR2 SASEGT.

V usage is TRBV19 and J usage is TRBJ2-5; 8 bases fit TRBD2. Germline loops: CDR1 LNHDA, CDR2 SQIVND (reference sequence). V shed 5 bases, J shed 5 bases, and the junction held 13 bases outside the gene matches. This CDR3 is built from 16 residues. CDR3 in amino acids: CASSELSGAVVETQYF. The CDR3 coding sequence is TGTGCCAGTAGTGAACTTAGCGGGGCCGTCGTGGAGACCCAGTACTTC.

This clone appeared once. This rearrangement joins TRBV7-6 to TRBJ1-2, with 8 bases lining up with TRBD1. This CDR3 spans 13 amino acids. V dropped 5 bases and J dropped 5; count of bases not matched to a gene: 4. The germline gives CDR1 SGHVS, CDR2 FNYEAQ. The CDR3 loop is CASSPDRVYGYTF. The DNA of the CDR3 is TGTGCCAGCAGCCCGGACAGGGTTTATGGCTACACCTTC.

This clone occurred once. The chain couples TRBV7-9 to TRBJ2-1; 10 nucleotides line up with TRBD1. V lost 8 bases to trimming and J lost 7 bases; unmatched junction nucleotides: 14. This CDR3 spans 16 amino acids. Germline lookup yields CDR1 SEHNR and CDR2 FQNEAQ (reference sequence). For the CDR3, the DNA is TGTGCCAGCTCTCTATGGAGACAGGGGGCGCGGAATGAGCAGTTCTTC. The encoded protein is CASSLWRQGARNEQFF.

The rearrangement links TRBV6-1 to TRBJ2-5, with D possibly being TRBD2 (5 bases). This CDR3 contains 17 residues. Trimming took 2 bases from V and 1 from J, leaving 17 bases between them. CDR1 and CDR2 (germline): MNHNS, SASEGT. CDR3: CASSERRASILQETQYF. The CDR3 coding sequence is TGTGCCAGCAGTGAAAGGCGGGCTAGCATACTCCAAGAGACCCAGTACTTC.

The rearrangement links TRBV19 to TRBJ2-6; 8 bases are shared with TRBD1. The CDR3 is made up of 17 amino acids. J was trimmed by 0 bases and V by 6 bases; bases with no gene match: 7. CDR1 and CDR2 from the germline V gene are LNHDA and SQIVND (reference sequence). For the CDR3, the DNA is TGTGCCAGTAGCCTACCAGGGGGCAGCTCTGGGGCCAACGTCCTGACTTTC. Encoded protein: CASSLPGGSSGANVLTF.

The chain combines TRBV6-1 with TRBJ1-2; D gene unclear. Germline-derived CDR1 and CDR2 are MNHNS and SASEGT. The V gene lost 1 base and the J gene lost 5 bases, with 11 bases spanning the gap. The CDR3 length is 14 residues. The CDR3 here is CASSEGAREYGYTF. The CDR3, as DNA: TGTGCCAGCAGTGAAGGGGCTCGAGAATATGGCTACACCTTC.

This clone was observed once. The V and J genes are TRBV11-2 and TRBJ1-1; no clear D. This CDR3 has 16 amino acids. Germline values: CDR1 SGHAT, CDR2 FQNNGV. Trimming cost V 5 bases and J 0 bases, with 16 bases left between them. The CDR3 loop reads CASSDHRTSMNTEAFF. The DNA for the CDR3 is TGTGCCAGCAGCGATCATCGGACGTCCATGAACACTGAAGCTTTCTTT. Filled out from reference TRBV11-2 and TRBJ1-1, the complete variable domain reads EAGVAQSPRYKIIEKRQSVAFWCNPISGHATLYWYQQILGQGPKLLIQFQNNGVVDDSQLPKDRFSAERLKGVDSTLKIQPAKLEDSAVYLCASSDHRTSMNTEAFFGQGTRLTVV.

The chain joins TRBV7-9 to TRBJ1-1; D may be TRBD1 (5 bases). The V and J ends lost 7 bases and 6 bases respectively, with 21 bases between them. The V gene's germline CDR1 is SEHNR and CDR2 FQNEAQ (reference sequence). The CDR3 has 15 residues. CDR3 in DNA: TGTGCCAGCACCCTAACTCGGGGCAGCTCCTCTGAAGCTTTCTTT. This translates into CASTLTRGSSSEAFF.